These 19 T cell receptor beta chains were all obtained from the same sample, sequenced in a study of blood T cells in healthy people across ages. The authors ran a second PCR of about 6 to 11 cycles using a sample-barcoded 5' primer and a J-beta primer mix. TCRdb analysed the 5' RACE reads with MiXCR anew, one entry per CDR3 protein. The sample includes under 2,000,000 distinct CDR3 sequences, around 48% of them seen just once. The sequencing input was blood. These receptors were taken from a woman aged 40 to 55 in good health.

This sequence joins TRBV18 and TRBJ2-5; D possibly corresponds to TRBD1 (6 bases). This CDR3 is built from 14 residues. Germline V gives CDR1 KGHSH, CDR2 LQKENI. V was trimmed by 4 bases and J by 1 base, leaving 10 bases between them. CDR3 sequence: CASSHGTLQETQYF. The CDR3 coding sequence is TGTGCCAGCTCACACGGGACACTCCAAGAGACCCAGTACTTC.

This clonotype came up once. One base away lies a much larger clone, so this may be a sequencing read error. This chain links TRBV5-1 with TRBJ2-7, with D perhaps being TRBD1 or TRBD2 (5 bases each). This CDR3 contains 14 residues. V lost 4 bases, J lost 0 bases, and 11 bases lay in between. CDR1 and CDR2 from the germline V gene are SGHRS and YFSETQ. CDR3: CASSVGTSSYEQYF. CDR3 nucleotide sequence: TGCGCCAGCAGCGTCGGGACCTCCTCCTACGAGCAGTACTTC.

The chain joins TRBV20-1 to TRBJ2-4; D is uncertain. CDR1 is DFQATT, CDR2 SNEGSKA, per germline (reference sequence). CDR3 length equals 16 residues. V lost 6 bases to trimming and J lost 0 bases, with 18 bases between them. CDR3 protein: CSAPLGRLLAKNIQYF. DNA for the CDR3: TGCAGTGCCCCTCTGGGCAGACTTCTAGCCAAAAACATTCAGTACTTC.

The chain uses TRBV5-1 and TRBJ1-6; TRBD1 agrees at 9 bases. The CDR3 consists of 17 residues. Germline loops: CDR1 SGHRS, CDR2 YFSETQ. Trimming cost V 4 bases and J 0 bases; bases outside gene matches: 5. CDR3 sequence: CASSPNRGRSYNSPLHF. As DNA, the CDR3 is TGCGCCAGCAGCCCGAACAGGGGGCGCTCCTATAATTCACCCCTCCACTTT.

The J gene is TRBJ1-1, the V gene TRBV29-1; D call uncertain. CDR3 length: 13 residues. From germline, CDR1 is SQVTM and CDR2 ANQGSEA. Trimming stripped 2 bases from V and 5 bases from J, with 12 bases between. CDR3 sequence reads: CSVERQRDTEAFF. The CDR3 nucleotides are TGCAGCGTTGAACGCCAAAGGGATACTGAAGCTTTCTTT.

This clonotype was picked up a small number of times. The chain links TRBV20-1 to TRBJ2-7; D may be TRBD2 (6 bases). Per germline, CDR1 DFQATT and CDR2 SNEGSKA (reference sequence). This CDR3 contains 15 residues. The ends were cut back, 1 base at V and 2 bases at J, with 15 bases in the middle. CDR3 loop: CSARGGQGGAYEQYF. CDR3 bases: TGCAGTGCTAGAGGTGGGCAGGGAGGCGCCTACGAGCAGTACTTC.

V usage is TRBV7-2 and J usage is TRBJ2-5, with D maybe TRBD1 (7 bases). CDR1 is SGHTA, CDR2 FQGNSA, per germline. Trimming stripped 3 bases from V and 9 bases from J, with 26 bases between. This CDR3 is 17 amino acids long. CDR3 loop: CASSFLDRRPDREAQYF. The DNA for the CDR3 is TGTGCCAGCAGCTTCCTAGATAGGCGTCCCGACAGGGAGGCCCAGTACTTC.

The genes are TRBV20-1 and TRBJ2-5; D is perhaps TRBD1 (6 bases). Germline lookup yields CDR1 DFQATT and CDR2 SNEGSKA (reference sequence). V was clipped by 7 bases and J by 3 bases, with 9 bases between them. This CDR3 contains 11 residues. CDR3 amino acids: CSGTAKETQYF. CDR3 in DNA: TGCAGTGGGACAGCTAAAGAGACCCAGTACTTC.

This clonotype was detected only a few times. The chain is built from TRBV19 and TRBJ2-3; D is unresolved. The germline gives CDR1 LNHDA, CDR2 SQIVND (reference sequence). Trimming cost V 6 bases and J 2 bases, with 12 bases left between them. The CDR3 loop spans 14 amino acids. The CDR3 region has the DNA TGTGCCAGTAGCTCTCCGGGTTTCACAGATACGCAGTATTTT. It translates to CASSSPGFTDTQYF.

As for this clonotype: A read error may account for a junction end that differs from germline. CDR3 in amino acids: CAISKSVVRDNEQFF. The CDR3 DNA sequence: TGTGCCATCAGTAAGTCCGTCGTCAGAGACAATGAGCAGTTCTTC. The chain employs TRBV10-3 and TRBJ2-1; D not resolved. There are 15 residues in the CDR3. Germline V CDR1 and CDR2: ENHRY, SYGVKD.

The chain carries TRBV28 and TRBJ2-7, with TRBD1 matching 10 bases. V was clipped by 8 bases and J by 3 bases; unmatched bases: 7. The length of the CDR3 is 14 residues. Germline V gene lookup returns CDR1 MDHEN and CDR2 SYDVKM. CDR3 sequence: CASATTGGHYEQYF. CDR3 bases: TGTGCCAGCGCCACGACAGGGGGCCACTACGAGCAGTACTTC.

This clonotype occurred a few times. V usage is TRBV7-9 and J usage is TRBJ1-1, with D possibly matching TRBD1 (6 bases). Between the trimmed V and J ends, which lost 7 bases and 4 bases, there was a span of 16 bases. The CDR3 is 14 amino acids. Germline CDR1 is SEHNR and CDR2 is FQNEAQ (reference sequence). CDR3: CASTSGARGTEAFF. The CDR3 DNA follows: TGTGCCAGCACCTCGGGGGCCCGAGGCACTGAAGCTTTCTTT.

The CDR3 DNA reads as TGTGCCAGCAGCCCAAAAGGTAGCGATGGCTACACCTTC. This sequence encodes CASSPKGSDGYTF. The genes are TRBV7-2 and TRBJ1-2; D gene uncertain. The CDR3 sequence is 13 residues long. V shed 5 bases and J shed 6 bases, with 13 bases lying between them. The germline CDR1 and CDR2 sequences are SGHTA and FQGNSA.

The chain carries TRBV29-1 and TRBJ2-7; 7 nucleotides line up with TRBD1. The better agreement between TRBJ2-5 and the DNA end casts doubt on the J call. The CDR3 spans 14 residues. The germline gives CDR1 SQVTM, CDR2 ANQGSEA. The CDR3 is CSVPRGTVQETQYF. CDR3 DNA sequence: TGCAGCGTTCCCCGTGGGACAGTCCAAGAGACCCAGTACTTC.

The V gene is TRBV6-5, the J gene TRBJ2-5, with 9 positions matching TRBD1. CDR1 and CDR2 from the germline V gene are MNHEY and SVGAGI. This CDR3 has 14 amino acids. V dropped 5 bases and J dropped 6; count of bases not matched to a gene: 7. The CDR3 loop reads CASSRDREGKTQYF. DNA of the CDR3: TGTGCCAGCAGTAGGGACAGGGAAGGAAAGACCCAGTACTTC.

About this clonotype: A junction end diverges from the germline sequence, so it may reflect a read error. This chain connects TRBV12-3 or TRBV12-4 to TRBJ1-1; TRBD1 matches 7 bases. The CDR3 is 15 amino acids. The chain's CDR3 is CAGSISDRRNTEAFF. CDR3 coding DNA: TGTGCCGGCAGTATATCGGACAGGCGGAACACTGAAGCTTTCTTT.

The V gene is TRBV20-1, the J gene TRBJ2-1, with D maybe TRBD1 (6 bases). The V end lost 7 bases, the J end lost 5 bases, and 18 bases lay between the germline ends. This CDR3 is 14 amino acids long. The germline gives CDR1 DFQATT, CDR2 SNEGSKA (reference sequence). CDR3 bases: TGCAGTGTTAGCAGGGCCAGGGGAAACAATGAGCAGTTCTTC. This codes for CSVSRARGNNEQFF.

The genes are TRBV28 and TRBJ1-6; D remains unclear. The CDR3 is made up of 16 amino acids. Germline lookup yields CDR1 MDHEN and CDR2 SYDVKM. Trimming took off 3 bases at V and 3 bases at J, with 12 bases between the two ends. CDR3 DNA sequence: TGTGCCAGCAGTTTCGCATTCAGGAACTATAATTCACCCCTCCACTTT. It is translated as CASSFAFRNYNSPLHF.

CDR3 nucleotide sequence: TGTGCCAGCTCCTCGGACAGGTCGGGCTATGGCTACACCTTC. It translates to CASSSDRSGYGYTF. The chain links TRBV4-2 to TRBJ1-2; 7 nucleotides match TRBD1. With V trimmed by 8 bases and J by 4 bases, 10 bases remained unmatched. The CDR3 sequence is 14 residues long. CDR1 LGHNA and CDR2 YNFKEQ come from the germline V gene.